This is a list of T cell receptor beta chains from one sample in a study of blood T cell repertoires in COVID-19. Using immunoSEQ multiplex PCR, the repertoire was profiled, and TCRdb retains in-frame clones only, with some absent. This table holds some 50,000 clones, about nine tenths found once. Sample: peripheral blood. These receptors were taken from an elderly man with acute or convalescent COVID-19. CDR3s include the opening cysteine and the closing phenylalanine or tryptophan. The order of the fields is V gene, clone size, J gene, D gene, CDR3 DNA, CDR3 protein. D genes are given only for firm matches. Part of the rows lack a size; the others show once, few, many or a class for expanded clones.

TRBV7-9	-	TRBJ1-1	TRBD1	TGTGCCAGCAGCGGTAGACAGGGAGCGAACACTGAAGCTTTCTTT	CASSGRQGANTEAFF
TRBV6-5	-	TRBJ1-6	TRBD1	TGTGCCAGCAGTTGGGGACAGCCTTCACCCCTCCACTTT	CASSWGQPSPLHF
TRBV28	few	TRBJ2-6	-	TGTGCCAGCAGCCGGGACTCGTCTGGGGCCAACGTCCTGACTTTC	CASSRDSSGANVLTF
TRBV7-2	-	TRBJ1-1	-	TGTGCCAGCAGCTTAGGCGGGGGGGGCACTGAAGCTTTCTTT	CASSLGGGGTEAFF
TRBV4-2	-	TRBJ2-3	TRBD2	TGTGCCAGCAGCCCAAAGGCAGGCGGGGGGTCAGATACGCAGTATTTT	CASSPKAGGGSDTQYF
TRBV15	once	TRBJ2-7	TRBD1	TGTGCCACCACGCGAAGTGGACAGGGCAACGGCGAGCAGTACTTC	CATTRSGQGNGEQYF
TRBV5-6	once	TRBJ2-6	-	TGTGCCAGCAGCTTTGGAGGCCCGAACTCTGGGGCCAACGTCCTGACTTTC	CASSFGGPNSGANVLTF
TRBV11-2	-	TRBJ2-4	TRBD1	TGTGCCAGCAGCGAGGACAGGGCCAAAAACATTCAGTACTTC	CASSEDRAKNIQYF
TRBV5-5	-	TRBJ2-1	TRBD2	TGTGCCAGCAGCCCACTCAGACTAGCGGGGGATGAGCAGTTCTTC	CASSPLRLAGDEQFF
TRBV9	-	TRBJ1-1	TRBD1	TGTGCCAGCAGCCAAGGACAGGGGGAAGCTTTCTTT	CASSQGQGEAFF
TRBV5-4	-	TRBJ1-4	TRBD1	TGTGCCAGCAGCTTGGGAAGACAGGGGGCGGGAGAAAAACTGTTTTTT	CASSLGRQGAGEKLFF
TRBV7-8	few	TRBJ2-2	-	TGTGCCAGCAGCGTCACTATCAACACCGGGGAGCTGTTTTTT	CASSVTINTGELFF
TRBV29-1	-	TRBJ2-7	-	TGCAGCGTTGGTAAGGGAGTTGCGTACGAGCAGTACTTC	CSVGKGVAYEQYF
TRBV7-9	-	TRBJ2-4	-	TGTGCCAGCAGCCGACCCACAGGACGGCTAGCCAAAAACATTCAGTACTTC	CASSRPTGRLAKNIQYF
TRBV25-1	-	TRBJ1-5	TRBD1	TGTGCCAGCAGCGCCGGGACAGGGGTCACTAGCAATCAGCCCCAGCATTTT	CASSAGTGVTSNQPQHF
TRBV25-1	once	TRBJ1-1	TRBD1	TGTGCCAGCAGTGACCCATGGGACAGGGATAAAACTTTCTTT	CASSDPWDRDKTFF
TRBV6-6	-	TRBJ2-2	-	TGTGCCAGCACCCCGACAGGCGATGTCACCGGGGAGCTGTTTTTT	CASTPTGDVTGELFF
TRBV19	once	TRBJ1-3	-	TGTGCCAGTAGTATAGCCGCCGGGACGCAGGGGAACACCATATATTTT	CASSIAAGTQGNTIYF
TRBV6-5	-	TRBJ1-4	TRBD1	TGTGCCAGCAGTTACTCGGGGACAGGGAGGGATGAAAAACTGTTTTTT	CASSYSGTGRDEKLFF
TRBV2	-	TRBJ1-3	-	TGTGCCAGCAGTGGCACAGGCTCCCCTGGAAACACCATATATTTT	CASSGTGSPGNTIYF
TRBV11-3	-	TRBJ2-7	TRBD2	TGTGCCAGCAGCTTGGGGGGAGGGATCTACGAGCAGTACTTC	CASSLGGGIYEQYF
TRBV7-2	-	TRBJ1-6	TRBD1	TGTGCCAGCAGCTTAGGACCCGGGACAGGGAATAATTCACCCCTCCACTTT	CASSLGPGTGNNSPLHF
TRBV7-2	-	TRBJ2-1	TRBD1	TGTGCCAGCAGCCCGGCAGGGGGAACGCTATACAATGAGCAGTTCTTC	CASSPAGGTLYNEQFF
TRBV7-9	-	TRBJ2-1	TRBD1	TGTGCCAGCAGCCCATTTACCGGGACAGGGCCCAATGAGCAGTTCTTC	CASSPFTGTGPNEQFF
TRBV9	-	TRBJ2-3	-	TGTGCCAGCAGCCCCAGCGGCACAGATACGCAGTATTTT	CASSPSGTDTQYF
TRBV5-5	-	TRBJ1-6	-	TGTGCCAGCAGCTTGGCCTCTGGGAGCTCCTATAATTCACCCCTCCACTTT	CASSLASGSSYNSPLHF
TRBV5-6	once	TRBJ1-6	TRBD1	TGTGCCAGCAGCCCCGGGACAGGGCTCTATAATTCACCCCTCCACTTT	CASSPGTGLYNSPLHF
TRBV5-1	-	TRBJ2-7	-	TGCGCCAGCAGCTTGGGCGGGTCAGGGGAGTACGAGCAGTACTTC	CASSLGGSGEYEQYF
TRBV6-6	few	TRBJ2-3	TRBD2	TGTGCCAGCAGTCATAGCGGGACCAGCACAGATACGCAGTATTTT	CASSHSGTSTDTQYF
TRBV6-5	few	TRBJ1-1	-	TGTGCCAGCAGTTACTCGGAGGTAACTGAAGCTTTCTTT	CASSYSEVTEAFF
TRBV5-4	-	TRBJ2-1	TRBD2	TGTGCCAGCAGCTTCGGGACTAGCGGGGTCGATGAGCAGTTCTTC	CASSFGTSGVDEQFF
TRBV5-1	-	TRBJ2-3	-	TGCGCCAGCAGCTTTATAGGACTTCGGACCACAGATACGCAGTATTTT	CASSFIGLRTTDTQYF
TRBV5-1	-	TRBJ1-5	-	TGCGCCAGCAGCTACGGGGGTGGCAATCAGCCCCAGCATTTT	CASSYGGGNQPQHF
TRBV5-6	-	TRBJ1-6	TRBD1	TGTGCCAGCAGCCAACGGACAGGGGCGGCTCTGGGTAATTCACCCCTCCACTTT	CASSQRTGAALGNSPLHF
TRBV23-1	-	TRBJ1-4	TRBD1	TGCGCCAGCACCCCCAAAGCAGGGGGTGAAAAACTGTTTTTT	CASTPKAGGEKLFF
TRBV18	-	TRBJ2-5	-	TGTGCCAGCTCACTGGGACATACTATCCAAGAGACCCAGTACTTC	CASSLGHTIQETQYF
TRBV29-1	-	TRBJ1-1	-	TGCAGCGTTGGCTTAGGGGAAGCTGAAGCTTTCTTT	CSVGLGEAEAFF
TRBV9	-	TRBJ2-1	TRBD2	TGTGCCAGCAGCGTAGGGCTGCCGGGCCGGACTAGCGGGGGGAGCTCCTACAATGAGCAGTTCTTC	CASSVGLPGRTSGGSSYNEQFF
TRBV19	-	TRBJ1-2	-	TGTGCCAGTAGTATTGGCCGCGGGACCTATGGCTACACCTTC	CASSIGRGTYGYTF
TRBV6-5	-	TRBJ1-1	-	TGTGCCATCTCGGTCCCGACCGGGGAAGCTTTCTTT	CAISVPTGEAFF
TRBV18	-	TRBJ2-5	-	TGTGCCAGCTCGTCGGGGGAGACCCAGTACTTC	CASSSGETQYF
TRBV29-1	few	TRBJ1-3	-	TGCAGCGCCGGCAGGGAGGCGGGAAACACCATATATTTT	CSAGREAGNTIYF
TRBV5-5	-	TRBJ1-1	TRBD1	TGTGCCAGCAGCGCGGGACAGGGGTTCAATCAAGCTTTCTTT	CASSAGQGFNQAFF
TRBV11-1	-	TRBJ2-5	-	TGTGCCAGCAGCTTAGTTTTGGGCTCAGAAGAGACCCAGTACTTC	CASSLVLGSEETQYF
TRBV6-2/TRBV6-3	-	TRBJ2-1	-	TGTGCCAGCAGTTACCATTGGTCGGGAAACAATGAGCAGTTCTTC	CASSYHWSGNNEQFF
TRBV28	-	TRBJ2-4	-	TGTGCCAGCAGTTTTACAGGCAGTTTAGCCAAAAACATTCAGTACTTC	CASSFTGSLAKNIQYF
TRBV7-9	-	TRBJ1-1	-	TGTGCCAGCAGCTTAGCGGCCAGTGTCACTGAAGCTTTCTTT	CASSLAASVTEAFF
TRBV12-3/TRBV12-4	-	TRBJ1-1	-	TGTGCCAGCAGACCTTCGGAGTCTGAAGCTTTCTTT	CASRPSESEAFF
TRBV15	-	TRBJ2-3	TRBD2	TGTGCCACCAGCAGAGATAAAGGGACTAGCGGGCGCACAGATACGCAGTATTTT	CATSRDKGTSGRTDTQYF
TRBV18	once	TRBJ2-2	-	TGTGCCAGCTCACCAACCGGGAAGCCTCACACCGGGGAGCTGTTTTTT	CASSPTGKPHTGELFF